A selection of T cell receptor beta chains follows, all from one sample in a study of T cell responses to AZD1222 COVID-19 vaccine. TCRdb keeps only in-frame clones here, not all; method: immunoSEQ multiplex PCR. The data hold about 73,000 clones, with roughly 88% observed a single time. The starting material was peripheral blood, obtained 28 days after the second AZD1222 dose. These receptor sequences come from an adult who received the AZD1222 COVID-19 vaccine. Both conserved end residues are part of each CDR3. A D gene is named only where the DNA matches it firmly. Rows may omit the clone size; those that give it use once, few, many or a size class.

size,D,V,J,CDR3,DNA
NA,TRBD1,TRBV6-5,TRBJ1-2,CASSRTGWDGYTF,TGTGCCAGCAGTCGGACAGGGTGGGATGGCTACACCTTC
NA,NA,TRBV28,TRBJ2-7,CASSARTKKYF,TGTGCCAGCAGTGCGAGGACGAAGAAGTACTTC
NA,NA,TRBV3-1/TRBV3-2,TRBJ2-7,CASSQAQGTTGEQYF,TGTGCCAGCAGCCAAGCACAGGGAACCACTGGAGAGCAGTACTTC
NA,TRBD1,TRBV6-5,TRBJ1-5,CASSSGTGVPGQPQHF,TGTGCCAGCAGTTCCGGGACAGGGGTACCCGGTCAGCCCCAGCATTTT
NA,NA,TRBV7-9,TRBJ1-2,CASSFLPGGHGYTF,TGTGCCAGCAGCTTCCTACCGGGGGGGCATGGCTACACCTTC
NA,NA,TRBV3-1/TRBV3-2,TRBJ2-2,CASSQRPGFGPAGELFF,TGTGCCAGCAGCCAAAGGCCGGGTTTTGGACCCGCCGGGGAGCTGTTTTTT
NA,NA,TRBV3-1/TRBV3-2,TRBJ2-2,CASSPGGLPGELFF,TGTGCCAGCAGCCCTGGGGGGCTACCCGGGGAGCTGTTTTTT
NA,TRBD2,TRBV27,TRBJ2-2,CASSFERGSTGELFF,TGTGCCAGCAGTTTCGAGCGGGGCAGCACCGGGGAGCTGTTTTTT
NA,NA,TRBV3-1/TRBV3-2,TRBJ1-1,CASSQGGLGAFF,TGTGCCAGCAGCCAGGGAGGCCTAGGAGCTTTCTTT
NA,TRBD2,TRBV6-5,TRBJ2-4,CASSSPSGGDIQYF,TGTGCCAGCAGTAGTCCTAGCGGCGGAGACATTCAGTACTTC
NA,NA,TRBV7-6,TRBJ1-4,CASSLGTGAVNEKLFF,TGTGCCAGCAGCTTAGGGACTGGGGCGGTGAATGAAAAACTGTTTTTT
NA,TRBD1,TRBV28,TRBJ1-2,CASSLGTGLSGYTF,TGTGCCAGCAGTTTGGGGACAGGACTTAGTGGCTACACCTTC
NA,NA,TRBV30,TRBJ2-1,CAWRGSWGARDEQFF,TGTGCCTGGAGGGGATCGTGGGGGGCAAGAGATGAGCAGTTCTTC
NA,NA,TRBV5-1,TRBJ1-1,CASSLGQDEAFF,TGCGCCAGCAGCTTGGGACAGGATGAAGCTTTCTTT
NA,NA,TRBV10-3,TRBJ1-5,CAISESGNQPQHF,TGTGCCATCAGTGAGTCAGGGAATCAGCCCCAGCATTTT
NA,TRBD2,TRBV7-3,TRBJ2-1,CASSLRGGGNEQFF,TGTGCCAGCAGCTTAAGGGGGGGAGGTAATGAGCAGTTCTTC
NA,NA,TRBV7-2,TRBJ2-7,CASSFGLLREQYF,TGTGCCAGCAGCTTCGGCCTCTTACGGGAGCAGTACTTC
NA,NA,TRBV5-1,TRBJ2-3,CASSPSPGATDTQYF,TGCGCCAGCAGCCCCTCTCCGGGAGCCACAGATACGCAGTATTTT
NA,TRBD2,TRBV5-5,TRBJ2-7,CASSWGTGGFEQYF,TGTGCCAGCAGCTGGGGTACGGGGGGTTTCGAGCAGTACTTC
NA,NA,TRBV7-9,TRBJ1-2,CASSYRDALNYGYTF,TGTGCCAGCAGCTACCGGGACGCCCTTAACTATGGCTACACCTTC
NA,NA,TRBV5-1,TRBJ1-1,CASSSKNLNTEAFF,TGCGCCAGCAGCTCTAAAAACCTGAACACTGAAGCTTTCTTT
NA,NA,TRBV4-1,TRBJ2-3,CASSQVLTLDTQYF,TGCGCCAGCAGCCAAGTACTTACCCTCGATACGCAGTATTTT
NA,NA,TRBV19,TRBJ2-1,CASSLDDLEFGNEQFF,TGTGCCAGTAGTTTGGACGATTTGGAGTTCGGGAATGAGCAGTTCTTC
NA,TRBD1,TRBV6-2/TRBV6-3,TRBJ1-1,CASSYSTLIRLQGASTEAFF,TGTGCCAGCAGTTACAGTACATTAATCCGATTACAGGGGGCGAGCACTGAAGCTTTCTTT
NA,NA,TRBV15,TRBJ1-2,CATSPPEVGYGYTF,TGTGCCACCAGCCCCCCCGAAGTTGGATATGGCTACACCTTC
NA,NA,TRBV4-1,TRBJ1-6,CASSHSGSLYNSPLHF,TGCGCCAGCAGCCATTCCGGGTCCCTCTATAATTCACCCCTCCACTTT
NA,NA,TRBV5-5,TRBJ1-5,CASSLGRGWNNQPQHF,TGTGCCAGCAGCTTGGGCAGGGGATGGAACAATCAGCCCCAGCATTTT
NA,NA,TRBV19,TRBJ1-5,CASSMQRGAGNQPQHF,TGTGCCAGTAGTATGCAACGCGGGGCCGGCAATCAGCCCCAGCATTTT
NA,TRBD1,TRBV5-8,TRBJ2-7,CASSFRVGTGGALPYF,TGTGCCAGCAGTTTCCGCGTAGGGACAGGGGGCGCGTTGCCGTACTTC
NA,NA,TRBV2,TRBJ2-1,CASSTPTAWGGDYNEQFF,TGTGCCAGCAGCACACCCACAGCCTGGGGCGGGGATTACAATGAGCAGTTCTTC
NA,NA,TRBV6-5,TRBJ2-7,CASSYSSLTQGNEQYF,TGTGCCAGCAGTTACTCATCACTTACTCAGGGGAACGAGCAGTACTTC
NA,NA,TRBV10-2,TRBJ1-4,CASSEWQFNEKLFF,TGCGCCAGCAGTGAGTGGCAGTTTAATGAAAAACTGTTTTTT
NA,TRBD1,TRBV12-3/TRBV12-4,TRBJ2-1,CASTDRAVGEQFF,TGTGCCAGCACTGACAGGGCGGTCGGTGAGCAGTTCTTC
NA,NA,TRBV3-1/TRBV3-2,TRBJ2-2,CASSRTGAGELFF,TGTGCCAGCAGCCGAACGGGTGCCGGGGAGCTGTTTTTT
once,NA,TRBV30,TRBJ1-1,CAWSVPGRTEAFF,TGTGCCTGGAGTGTACCAGGGAGGACTGAAGCTTTCTTT
NA,NA,TRBV9,TRBJ1-4,CASSVGIDEKLFF,TGTGCCAGCAGCGTAGGGATAGATGAAAAACTGTTTTTT
NA,TRBD1,TRBV6-5,TRBJ1-2,CASSYSMGQGANGYTF,TGTGCCAGCAGTTACTCGATGGGACAGGGGGCGAATGGCTACACCTTC
NA,NA,TRBV3-1/TRBV3-2,TRBJ2-1,CASSQEPSYNEQFF,TGTGCCAGCAGCCAAGAGCCCTCCTACAATGAGCAGTTCTTC
NA,TRBD1,TRBV7-2,TRBJ1-4,CASSLVAGGEKLFF,TGTGCCAGCAGCTTAGTGGCAGGGGGAGAAAAACTGTTTTTT
NA,NA,TRBV28,TRBJ1-2,CASSFQGFYGYTF,TGTGCCAGCAGTTTTCAGGGCTTCTATGGCTACACCTTC